The 28 T cell receptor beta chains in this list originate from one sample, sequenced in a study of T cell responses to AZD1222 COVID-19 vaccine. Profiled with immunoSEQ multiplex PCR; TCRdb holds only in-frame clones, not every one. This table has more than 250,000 clones, 80% to 95% appearing once. Sequenced here: peripheral blood, sampled on day 0 of AZD1222 vaccination. These TCRs come from an adult in good health.

This clone was recorded only once. The V call is TRBV11-2, the J call TRBJ1-1; D uncertain. CDR1 and CDR2 (germline): SGHAT, FQNNGV. V gave up 1 base and J gave up 3 bases, with 12 bases separating them. CDR3 length equals 15 residues. The CDR3 loop is CASSLVVGMYTEAFF. The CDR3 DNA follows: TGTGCCAGCAGCTTAGTAGTCGGGATGTACACTGAAGCTTTCTTT.

V usage is TRBV5-1 and J usage is TRBJ1-1, with D possibly matching TRBD1 (5 bases). The CDR3 totals 14 residues. Germline V lookup: CDR1 SGHRS, CDR2 YFSETQ. Trimming removed 0 bases at V and 3 bases at J, with 9 bases between. The CDR3 sequence is CASSLEGTDTEAFF. In nucleotides, the CDR3 is TGCGCCAGCAGCTTGGAAGGGACTGACACTGAAGCTTTCTTT.

The chain is built from TRBV13 and TRBJ1-4; a weak D match, TRBD1 (5 bases). Trimming pared 4 bases from V and 3 bases from J, leaving 15 bases between. CDR1 is PRHDT, CDR2 FYEKMQ, per germline (reference sequence). This CDR3 has 16 amino acids. The DNA for the CDR3 is TGTGCCAGCAGCTGGGGGTCCCGGAGAGCTAATGAAAAACTGTTTTTT. Encoded protein: CASSWGSRRANEKLFF.

This chain connects TRBV7-2 to TRBJ1-2, with a weak D call TRBD1 (5 bases). CDR3 length: 13 amino acids. The germline gives CDR1 SGHTA, CDR2 FQGNSA. Trimming pared 5 bases from V and 4 bases from J, leaving 11 bases between. The CDR3 region is CASSPGQLYGYTF. The CDR3 DNA sequence: TGTGCCAGCAGCCCGGGGCAGCTCTATGGCTACACCTTC.

The chain carries TRBV9 and TRBJ2-5; D unclear. V lost 0 bases, J lost 3 bases, and 6 bases lay in between. The germline V gene has CDR1 SGDLS and CDR2 YYNGEE. The CDR3 contains 13 residues. The CDR3 coding sequence is TGTGCCAGCAGCGTAGGTGAAAAAGAGACCCAGTACTTC. Translated, it gives CASSVGEKETQYF.

The chain recombines TRBV15 with TRBJ1-1; D gene ambiguous. Looked up from germline, CDR1 is LNHNV and CDR2 is YYDKDF (reference sequence). V was pared by 4 bases and J by 1 base, with 4 bases between. This CDR3 spans 12 amino acids. As DNA, the CDR3 is TGTGCCACCAGCACCGGGAACACTGAAGCTTTCTTT. Encoded protein: CATSTGNTEAFF.

The chain uses TRBV19 and TRBJ1-3; 7 nucleotides agree with TRBD1. Germline CDR1 LNHDA, CDR2 SQIVND (reference sequence). With V trimmed by 5 bases and J by 8 bases, 12 bases remained unmatched. This CDR3 has 15 amino acids. CDR3 region: CASSLQGGATDTIYF. The DNA for the CDR3 is TGTGCCAGTAGTCTCCAGGGGGGGGCCACGGACACCATATATTTT. The whole variable domain, filled in from reference TRBV19 and TRBJ1-3, reads DGGITQSPKYLFRKEGQNVTLSCEQNLNHDAMYWYRQDPGQGLRLIYYSQIVNDFQKGDIAEGYSVSREKKESFPLTVTSAQKNPTAFYLCASSLQGGATDTIYFGEGSWLTVV.

The chain links TRBV12-3 or TRBV12-4 to TRBJ1-1; D ambiguous. The CDR3 has 13 amino acids. V lost 6 bases and J lost 7, with 15 bases in between. CDR3 in amino acids: CASRVTQMGEAFF. DNA for the CDR3: TGTGCCAGCAGGGTTACACAGATGGGTGAAGCTTTCTTT.

The CDR3 sequence is CAISLNRDGQETQYF. CDR3 nucleotide sequence: TGTGCCATCAGTTTGAACCGGGACGGCCAAGAGACCCAGTACTTC. The chain uses TRBV10-3 and TRBJ2-5; D is possibly TRBD1 or TRBD2 (5 bases each). CDR1 ENHRY and CDR2 SYGVKD come from the germline V gene. There are 15 residues in the CDR3. The V end lost 5 bases, the J end lost 1 base, and 14 bases lay between the germline ends.

The V call is TRBV28, the J call TRBJ1-1; possibly TRBD1 for D (5 bases). This CDR3 is 15 amino acids long. Trimming removed 7 bases from V and 5 bases from J, with 20 bases in between. Germline V gives CDR1 MDHEN, CDR2 SYDVKM. CDR3 coding DNA: TGTGCCAGCACATTGGCAGGGTTTGGGGGAACTGAAGCTTTCTTT. Its translation: CASTLAGFGGTEAFF.

This clone was seen a handful of times. The chain has TRBV2 and TRBJ1-4; D possibly corresponds to TRBD1 (5 bases). CDR1 SNHLY and CDR2 FYNNEI come from the germline V gene. Trimming left V 4 bases short and J 6 bases short, with 12 bases between. The CDR3 totals 14 residues. The CDR3 nucleotides are TGTGCCAGCAGTGGACAGTCGGCGCATGAAAAACTGTTTTTT. Its translation: CASSGQSAHEKLFF.

The chain carries TRBV7-3 and TRBJ2-3, with D tentatively TRBD2 (5 bases). This CDR3 comprises 14 residues. Trimming took 5 bases from V and 2 from J, leaving 11 bases between them. Per the germline V gene, CDR1 is SGHTA and CDR2 is FQGTGA. The CDR3 sequence is CASSLGGPTDTQYF. In DNA, the CDR3 is TGTGCCAGCAGCCTCGGCGGGCCCACAGATACGCAGTATTTT.

V gene TRBV5-4 combines with J gene TRBJ2-7; the D gene could be TRBD1 or TRBD2 (5 bases each). This CDR3 is 14 amino acids long. Deletions cut 2 bases from V and 5 bases from J, with 14 bases between. CDR1 is SGHNT and CDR2 is YYREEE in the germline V gene (reference sequence). CDR3 nucleotide sequence: TGTGCCAGCAGCTTCGGGGACGGCAGGGACGAGCAGTACTTC. This codes for CASSFGDGRDEQYF. Using reference TRBV5-4 and TRBJ2-7 for the parts outside the CDR3, the full variable domain is ETGVTQSPTHLIKTRGQQVTLRCSSQSGHNTVSWYQQALGQGPQFIFQYYREEENGRGNFPPRFSGLQFPNYSSELNVNALELDDSALYLCASSFGDGRDEQYFGPGTRLTVT.

The chain combines TRBV28 with TRBJ2-2; D gene unclear. The germline gives CDR1 MDHEN, CDR2 SYDVKM. CDR3 size: 13 residues. V lost 6 bases and J lost 0, with 5 bases in between. The CDR3 region has the DNA TGTGCCAGCAGCCCTGCGAACACCGGGGAGCTGTTTTTT. Translation: CASSPANTGELFF.

The CDR3 coding sequence is TGTGCCAGCAGCGTCTCCAATGAGCAGTTCTTC. It translates to CASSVSNEQFF. This rearrangement joins TRBV9 to TRBJ2-1; unclear D gene. Germline V CDR1 and CDR2: SGDLS, YYNGEE. V dropped 2 bases and J dropped 6 bases, with 3 bases sitting between them. CDR3 size: 11 residues.

The rearrangement joins TRBV4-3 to TRBJ1-1; 10 positions match TRBD1. The V gene end was trimmed by 1 base and the J gene end by 8 bases; junction bases not matched to a gene: 7. The CDR3 is 15 residues long. Germline CDR1 and CDR2: LGHNA and YSLEER. Here the CDR3 reads CASSQGGQGDVEAFF. CDR3 nucleotides: TGCGCCAGCAGCCAAGGCGGACAGGGGGACGTAGAAGCTTTCTTT.

The gene calls are TRBV19 and TRBJ1-1; D unresolved. The CDR3 consists of 13 residues. V was shortened by 3 bases and J by 1 base, with 6 bases between the two germline ends. Germline V CDR1 and CDR2: LNHDA, SQIVND (reference sequence). CDR3 amino acids: CASSMDRNTEAFF. In DNA, the CDR3 is TGTGCCAGTAGTATGGACCGGAACACTGAAGCTTTCTTT.

The rearrangement links TRBV6-5 to TRBJ1-6; D call uncertain. CDR1 and CDR2 from the germline V gene are MNHEY and SVGAGI. V lost 5 bases and J 8 bases, leaving 10 bases between the germline ends. This CDR3 is built from 13 residues. CDR3 in amino acids: CASSREIDSPLHF. The CDR3 DNA is TGTGCCAGCAGTCGAGAGATCGATTCACCCCTCCACTTT.

The chain joins TRBV11-1 to TRBJ2-5; TRBD2 aligns across 7 bases. The ends lost 5 bases at V and 4 bases at J; junction bases unmatched: 13. The germline V gene has CDR1 SGHAT and CDR2 FQDESV (reference sequence). The CDR3 is 16 residues long. The CDR3 sequence is CASSGGRVKSGETQYF. For the CDR3, the DNA is TGTGCCAGCAGCGGGGGGAGGGTGAAATCGGGAGAGACCCAGTACTTC.

This chain joins TRBV5-1 and TRBJ1-5; 10 positions agree with TRBD1. Germline CDR1 and CDR2: SGHRS and YFSETQ. Losses at the gene ends were 4 bases for V and 9 bases for J; bases not matched to a gene: 7. CDR3 length: 14 amino acids. The CDR3 sequence: CASSPGQGIGPQHF. The CDR3 DNA reads TGCGCCAGCAGCCCGGGACAGGGGATAGGGCCCCAGCATTTT.

The chain combines TRBV19 with TRBJ1-1; maybe TRBD1 (6 bases). Trimming took 5 bases from V and 6 from J, leaving 16 bases between them. Germline V gene lookup returns CDR1 LNHDA and CDR2 SQIVND (reference sequence). The CDR3 sequence is 14 residues long. The CDR3 nucleotides are TGTGCCAGTAGTCCCCCGAGGGGGGAGCCTGAAGCTTTCTTT. Its translation: CASSPPRGEPEAFF.

The chain is built from TRBV11-1 and TRBJ1-3; a possible D gene is TRBD1 (5 bases). V dropped 6 bases and J dropped 4 bases, with 13 bases sitting between them. The CDR3 has 14 amino acids. Looked up from germline, CDR1 is SGHAT and CDR2 is FQDESV (reference sequence). This CDR3 reads CASSFTGIGNTIYF. DNA of the CDR3: TGTGCCAGCAGTTTTACAGGAATCGGAAACACCATATATTTT.

Written as DNA, the CDR3 is TGTGCCAGCAGCCAACAGGGGCCGGGGGCTAATGAAAAACTGTTTTTT. Its protein is CASSQQGPGANEKLFF. The genes are TRBV5-4 and TRBJ1-4; 7 bases match TRBD1. The CDR3 covers 16 residues. Looked up from germline, CDR1 is SGHNT and CDR2 is YYREEE (reference sequence). The J segment lost 3 bases and the V segment lost 4 bases, leaving 9 bases of the junction unmatched.

The chain combines TRBV28 with TRBJ2-7; TRBD2 matches at 8 bases. The V and J ends lost 4 bases and 3 bases, in that order; junction bases with no gene match: 11. CDR1 is MDHEN and CDR2 is SYDVKM in the germline V gene. This CDR3 has 16 residues. DNA for the CDR3: TGTGCCAGCAGTTCAGTGGCTAGCGGGCCCAACTACGAGCAGTACTTC. Translated: CASSSVASGPNYEQYF.

The chain links TRBV28 to TRBJ1-1; TRBD1 is a possible D gene (5 bases). Looked up from germline, CDR1 is MDHEN and CDR2 is SYDVKM. Trimming pared 8 bases from V and 0 bases from J, leaving 10 bases between. CDR3 length equals 13 residues. The CDR3 protein is CASWGLLNTEAFF. In DNA, the CDR3 is TGTGCCAGCTGGGGGTTATTGAACACTGAAGCTTTCTTT.

The CDR3 DNA follows: TGCGCCAGCAGCATCCATAGCGGAGGGGGGACCGGGGAGCTGTTTTTT. Protein product: CASSIHSGGGTGELFF. The rearrangement joins TRBV5-1 to TRBJ2-2, with D tentatively TRBD1 or TRBD2 (6 bases each). The CDR3 extends over 16 amino acids. The V gene's germline CDR1 is SGHRS and CDR2 YFSETQ. The V and J ends lost 4 bases and 5 bases respectively, with 18 bases between them.

The V and J genes are TRBV5-1 and TRBJ1-1, with D tentatively TRBD1 (6 bases). This CDR3 region has 15 residues. Per germline, CDR1 SGHRS and CDR2 YFSETQ. The V gene lost 0 bases and the J gene lost 4 bases, with 13 bases spanning the gap. CDR3 DNA sequence: TGCGCCAGCAGCTTGGCTCTGCAGGGGACCACTGAAGCTTTCTTT. Amino acid sequence: CASSLALQGTTEAFF.

V and J are TRBV6-5 and TRBJ1-1; TRBD1 matches 10 bases. CDR1 and CDR2 (germline): MNHEY, SVGAGI. There are 13 residues in the CDR3. Trimming at V came to 10 bases and at J to 5 bases, leaving 7 bases not matched to a gene. This CDR3 is CATLRTGGTEAFF. CDR3 coding DNA: TGTGCCACCCTGAGGACAGGGGGTACTGAAGCTTTCTTT.